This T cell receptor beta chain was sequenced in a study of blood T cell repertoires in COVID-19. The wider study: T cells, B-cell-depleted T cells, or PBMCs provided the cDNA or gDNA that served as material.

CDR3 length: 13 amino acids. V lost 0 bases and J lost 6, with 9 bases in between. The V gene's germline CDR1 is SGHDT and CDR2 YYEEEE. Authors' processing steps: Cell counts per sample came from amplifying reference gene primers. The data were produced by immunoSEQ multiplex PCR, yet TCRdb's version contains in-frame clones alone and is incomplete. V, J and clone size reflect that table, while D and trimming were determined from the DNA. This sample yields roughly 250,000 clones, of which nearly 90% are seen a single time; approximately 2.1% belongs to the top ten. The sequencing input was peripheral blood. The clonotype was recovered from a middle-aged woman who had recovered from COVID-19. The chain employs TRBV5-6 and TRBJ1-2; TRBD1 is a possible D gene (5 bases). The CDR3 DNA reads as TGTGCCAGCAGCTTGGTAAGGGGTGATGGCTACACCTTC. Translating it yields CASSLVRGDGYTF.